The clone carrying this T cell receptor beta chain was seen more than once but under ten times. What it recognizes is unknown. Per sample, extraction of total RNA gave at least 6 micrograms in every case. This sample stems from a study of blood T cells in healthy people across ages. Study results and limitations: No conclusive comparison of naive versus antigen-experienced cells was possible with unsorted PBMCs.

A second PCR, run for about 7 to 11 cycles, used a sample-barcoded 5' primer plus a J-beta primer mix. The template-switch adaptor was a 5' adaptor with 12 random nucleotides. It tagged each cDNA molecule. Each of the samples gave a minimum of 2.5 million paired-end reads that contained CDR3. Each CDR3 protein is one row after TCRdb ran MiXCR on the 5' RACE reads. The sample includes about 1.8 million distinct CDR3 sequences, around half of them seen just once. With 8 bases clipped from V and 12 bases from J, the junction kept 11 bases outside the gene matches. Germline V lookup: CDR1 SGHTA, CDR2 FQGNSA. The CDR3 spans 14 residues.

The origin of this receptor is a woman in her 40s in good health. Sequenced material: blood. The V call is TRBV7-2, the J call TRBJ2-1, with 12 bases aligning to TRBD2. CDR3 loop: CASAKGLAGGLQFF. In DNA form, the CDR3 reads TGTGCCAGCGCAAAGGGGCTAGCGGGGGGGCTGCAGTTCTTC. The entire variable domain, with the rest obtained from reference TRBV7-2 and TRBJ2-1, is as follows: GAGVSQSPSNKVTEKGKDVELRCDPISGHTALYWYRQSLGQGLEFLIYFQGNSAPDKSGLPSDRFSAERTGGSVSTLTIQRTQQEDSAVYLCASAKGLAGGLQFFGPGTRLTVL.